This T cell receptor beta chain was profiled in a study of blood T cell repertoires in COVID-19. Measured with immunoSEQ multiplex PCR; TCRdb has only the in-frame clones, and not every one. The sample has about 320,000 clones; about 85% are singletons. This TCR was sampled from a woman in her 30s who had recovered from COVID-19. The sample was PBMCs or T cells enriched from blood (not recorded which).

CDR3 region: CATQWGRGGLYEQFF. In nucleotides, the CDR3 is TGTGCCACCCAATGGGGGCGGGGGGGCCTCTATGAGCAGTTCTTC. The chain carries TRBV19 and TRBJ2-1, with 9 bases lining up with TRBD2. This CDR3 has 15 residues. Germline trimming cut 10 bases from V and 8 bases from J; bases unmatched to any gene: 15. Germline lookup yields CDR1 LNHDA and CDR2 SQIVND (reference sequence).